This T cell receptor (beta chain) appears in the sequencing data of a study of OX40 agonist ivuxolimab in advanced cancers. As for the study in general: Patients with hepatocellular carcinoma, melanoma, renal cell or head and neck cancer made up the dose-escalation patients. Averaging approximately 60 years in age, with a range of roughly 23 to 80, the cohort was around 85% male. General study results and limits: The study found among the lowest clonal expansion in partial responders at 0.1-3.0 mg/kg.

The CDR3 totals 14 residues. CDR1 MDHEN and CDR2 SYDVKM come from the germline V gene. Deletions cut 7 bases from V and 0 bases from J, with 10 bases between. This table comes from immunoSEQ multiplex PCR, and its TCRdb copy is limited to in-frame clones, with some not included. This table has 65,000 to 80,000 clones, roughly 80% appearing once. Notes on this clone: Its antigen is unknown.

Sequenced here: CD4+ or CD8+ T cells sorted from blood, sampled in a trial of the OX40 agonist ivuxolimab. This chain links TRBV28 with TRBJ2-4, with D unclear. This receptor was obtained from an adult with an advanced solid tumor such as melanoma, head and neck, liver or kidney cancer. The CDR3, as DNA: TGTGCCAGCACCCCCCCTTTAGCCAAAAACATTCAGTACTTC. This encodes CASTPPLAKNIQYF. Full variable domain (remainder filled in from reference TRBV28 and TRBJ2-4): DVKVTQSSRYLVKRTGEKVFLECVQDMDHENMFWYRQDPGLGLRLIYFSYDVKMKEKGDIPEGYSVSREKKERFSLILESASTNQTSMYLCASTPPLAKNIQYFGAGTRLSVL.